The entry below describes one T cell receptor beta chain. No antigen is known for it. Base qualities are not recorded, but no much larger clone differs from it by a single base. The entry originates in a study of control samples from healthy donors and cancer patients (dated by TCRdb to 2020 to 2022). The library was obtained by the immunoSEQ multiplex PCR assay. The clones in this table, taken by TCRdb from immuneACCESS, are in-frame only. Not every clone is retained; where verified, under half of the shortfall comes from an unresolved V gene, and the cause of the rest is unknown. The sample table lists some 100,000 clones, about 90% of them with a count of one. The ten largest clones capture roughly 18% of the sample. Trimming costs V 1 base and J 3 bases, and their ends lie 16 bases apart. CDR1 and CDR2 were assigned from the germline V gene as SGHDT and YYEEEE. The CDR3 starts with the cysteine, ends with the phenylalanine, and has 16 residues. Only the CDR3 DNA stays, 48 bases, in frame from base 1.

This chain is built from TRBV5-6 and TRBJ1-1; the D gene remains uncertain. The sequence derives from a woman in her fifties or sixties in good health. The sequenced sample consisted of blood. The bases are TGTGCCAGCAGCTTGACCACAAGGGCGGGGTACACTGAAGCTTTCTTT. It translates as CASSLTTRAGYTEAFF.